This T cell receptor (beta chain) was observed in a study of early T cells in non-severe SARS-CoV-2 infection. The wider study: The input, bulk RNA from unsorted whole blood, was sequenced, and chains were unpaired. The study's findings and limits: Anti-spike CD8 responses were favored in VDJdb matching, and private and CD4 specificities were missed.

A word on this clonotype: Its specificity is unknown.

Unique molecular identifiers were added to individual cDNA molecules. TCRdb redid the calling of the 5' RACE reads with MiXCR, one entry per CDR3 protein. The sample contains tens of thousands of distinct CDR3 sequences, about 11% of which appear only once. Specimen: whole blood, collected at baseline. The TCR comes from an adult who was a healthcare worker with PCR-confirmed SARS-CoV-2 infection or an uninfected control (not recorded which).

Here the CDR3 reads CASSSSRLDGSETQYF. The CDR3 nucleotides are TGTGCCAGCAGCTCCAGCAGGTTGGATGGATCGGAGACCCAGTACTTC. The chain uses TRBV7-8 and TRBJ2-5; no clear D. From germline, CDR1 is SGHVS and CDR2 FQNEAQ. V gave up 4 bases and J gave up 5 bases, with 20 bases separating them. This CDR3 is 16 amino acids long.